Listed below are T cell receptor beta chains from one sample, sequenced in a study of blood T cell repertoires in COVID-19. The repertoire was sequenced with immunoSEQ multiplex PCR; TCRdb's copy has only in-frame clones and lacks some. The sample records roughly 140,000 clones, approximately 80% being singletons. The sample consisted of peripheral blood. These receptors were obtained from a woman between 40 and 50 years old with active or convalescent COVID-19. CDR3s include the opening cysteine and the closing phenylalanine or tryptophan. A D gene is named only where the DNA matches it firmly. The size field is filled for only some rows; it gives once, few, many or a size class.

size	V	D	length	J	DNA	CDR3
once	TRBV5-4	TRBD2	15	TRBJ2-7	TGTGCCAGCAGCCGACAGCGGGACCCATCCTACGAGCAGTACTTC	CASSRQRDPSYEQYF
.	TRBV2	.	14	TRBJ2-1	TGTGCCAGCAGGGCAGGTCTTTCTTCCAATGAGCAGTTCTTC	CASRAGLSSNEQFF
.	TRBV5-5	TRBD1	14	TRBJ1-2	TGTGCCAGCAGCTTGCGCCAGGGGGATGATGGCTACACCTTC	CASSLRQGDDGYTF
once	TRBV19	TRBD1	15	TRBJ1-2	TGTGCCAGTAGTACCCGGACAGGGGGGAACTATGGCTACACCTTC	CASSTRTGGNYGYTF
.	TRBV6-5	.	13	TRBJ1-2	TGTGCCAGCAGCCACGGGGGGGGTAATGGCTACACCTTC	CASSHGGGNGYTF
.	TRBV7-2	TRBD1	14	TRBJ1-4	TGTGCCAGCAGCATACAGGGGGGGCGGGAAAAACTGTTTTTT	CASSIQGGREKLFF
.	TRBV7-2	.	14	TRBJ2-5	TGTGCCAGCAGCTTATCCTACGGGGGAGGGACCCAGTACTTC	CASSLSYGGGTQYF
many	TRBV24-1	.	14	TRBJ1-2	TGTGCCACCAGTGATACCAGGAATAACTATGGCTACACCTTC	CATSDTRNNYGYTF
.	TRBV4-3	TRBD2	19	TRBJ2-4	TGCGCCAGCAGCCAAGAACTAGCGGGAGCTGGCTTCGGCAAAAACATTCAGTACTTC	CASSQELAGAGFGKNIQYF
.	TRBV10-1	.	15	TRBJ2-2	TGCGCCAGCAGTTTACAGGGAGACATGACCGGGGAGCTGTTTTTT	CASSLQGDMTGELFF
.	TRBV5-6	TRBD1	14	TRBJ1-4	TGTGCCAGCAGCGGGGACAGGGGGCATGAAAAACTGTTTTTT	CASSGDRGHEKLFF
.	TRBV4-2	.	14	TRBJ1-4	TGTGCCACCCAGGGAGGACTATACGGTGAAAAACTGTTTTTT	CATQGGLYGEKLFF
.	TRBV27	.	13	TRBJ2-3	TGTGCCAGCAGTCTAACTGGCACAGATACGCAGTATTTT	CASSLTGTDTQYF
.	TRBV5-4	TRBD2	16	TRBJ2-1	TGTGCCAGCAGCCGGAGGACTAGCGGGCAATACAATGAGCAGTTCTTC	CASSRRTSGQYNEQFF
.	TRBV12-5	.	16	TRBJ2-3	TGTGCTAGTGGTTTGGTACGGAGCAGAACCACAGATACGCAGTATTTT	CASGLVRSRTTDTQYF
.	TRBV7-2	.	12	TRBJ2-5	TGTGCCAGCAGCTTAGTGGTAGCGACCCAGTACTTC	CASSLVVATQYF
.	TRBV7-6	TRBD2	17	TRBJ2-6	TGTGCCAGCAGCCCACTGGGGGCGGGGAGCGGGGGGTCCGTCCTGACTTTC	CASSPLGAGSGGSVLTF
.	TRBV28	TRBD1	15	TRBJ1-3	TGTGCCAGCACTCCCGGGACAGTAGCCGGAAACACCATATATTTT	CASTPGTVAGNTIYF
.	TRBV24-1	.	14	TRBJ2-1	TGTGCCACCAGTGACTTTCCAGGGTTGAATGAGCAGTTCTTC	CATSDFPGLNEQFF
.	TRBV29-1	TRBD1	16	TRBJ2-6	TGCAGCGTCGTAGATTACAGGGGAAGCGGGGCCAACGTCCTGACTTTC	CSVVDYRGSGANVLTF
.	TRBV28	TRBD1	16	TRBJ2-1	TGTGCCAGCAGCGTTCGACAGGGGCCCCGAGGTAATGAGCAGTTCTTC	CASSVRQGPRGNEQFF
.	TRBV19	TRBD1	18	TRBJ1-1	TGTGCCAGTAGTATTTGGGCCCCCGGGACAGGTCAGAACACTGAAGCTTTCTTT	CASSIWAPGTGQNTEAFF
.	TRBV5-4	.	17	TRBJ1-3	TGTGCCAGCAGCTCGGAACGCGGGAGGCCCTCTGGAAACACCATATATTTT	CASSSERGRPSGNTIYF
.	TRBV19	.	13	TRBJ1-3	TGTGCCACCGACACCCGAGCAAGAAACACCATATATTTT	CATDTRARNTIYF
.	TRBV30	.	13	TRBJ1-5	TGTGCCTGGAGCGGTGGTAGCAATCAGCCCCAGCATTTT	CAWSGGSNQPQHF
.	TRBV4-1	TRBD1	17	TRBJ2-1	TGCGCCAGCAGCCAAGCCCCGACAGGGAGCTCCTACAATGAGCAGTTCTTC	CASSQAPTGSSYNEQFF
few	TRBV12-1	.	19	TRBJ1-5	TGTGCCAGCAGCTCATCCGGGACAGAGCCTTCCCAGAGCAATCAGCCCCAGCATTTT	CASSSSGTEPSQSNQPQHF
few	TRBV5-1	TRBD1	18	TRBJ1-1	TGCGCCAGCAGCTTGCGACGCGGACAGGGGCCAAGTGTTACTGAAGCTTTCTTT	CASSLRRGQGPSVTEAFF
.	TRBV5-4	.	12	TRBJ2-2	TGTGCCAGCAGCTTTTCCGGCGGGGAGCTGTTTTTT	CASSFSGGELFF
.	TRBV5-8	.	16	TRBJ1-6	TGTGCCAGCAGAGTGGGGCGGGGGGCGAGGAATTCACCCCTCCACTTT	CASRVGRGARNSPLHF
.	TRBV4-3	.	14	TRBJ2-3	TGCGCCAGCAGCACTCTCACTGGGGGGGATACGCAGTATTTT	CASSTLTGGDTQYF
.	TRBV27	TRBD1	15	TRBJ1-5	TGTGCCAGCAGTTTTAGGGACAGGTCGAATCAGCCCCAGCATTTT	CASSFRDRSNQPQHF
once	TRBV11-2	.	15	TRBJ2-6	TGTGCCAGCAGCTTTCTCCGCTCTGGGGCCAACGTCCTGACTTTC	CASSFLRSGANVLTF
.	TRBV2	TRBD1	14	TRBJ2-1	TGTGCCAGCAGACTACAGGGGGCCTACAATGAGCAGTTCTTC	CASRLQGAYNEQFF
once	TRBV5-6	TRBD1	13	TRBJ2-3	TGTGCCAGCAGCTTCGGGACAGGGGAAACGCAGTATTTT	CASSFGTGETQYF
.	TRBV7-7	.	13	TRBJ2-2	TGTGCCAGCAGTCAGGGGAACACCGGGGAGCTGTTTTTT	CASSQGNTGELFF
.	TRBV4-1	.	17	TRBJ2-7	TGCGCCAGCAGCCAAGATCAGAAAAATCGACAGACCTACGAGCAGTACTTC	CASSQDQKNRQTYEQYF
.	TRBV18	TRBD1	17	TRBJ2-2	TGTGCCAGCTCACCACCGGGACAGGGGGCGAACACCGGGGAGCTGTTTTTT	CASSPPGQGANTGELFF
few	TRBV18	.	15	TRBJ1-1	TGTGCCAGCTCACCACCGGGGCGGGGGGGCTCTGAAGCTTTCTTT	CASSPPGRGGSEAFF
.	TRBV4-2	.	15	TRBJ1-2	TGTGCCAGCAGCCTCGACAGGAGTAGCAACTATGGCTACACCTTC	CASSLDRSSNYGYTF
.	TRBV16	TRBD1	14	TRBJ2-7	TGTGCCAGCAGCCTCGGGACAGAGACCTACGAGCAGTACTTC	CASSLGTETYEQYF
few	TRBV30	.	14	TRBJ1-5	TGTGCCTGGAGTGTGGGGGCCCTCAATCAGCCCCAGCATTTT	CAWSVGALNQPQHF
.	TRBV19	TRBD1	13	TRBJ1-2	TGTGCCAGTAGTATGGGACAGTCCTATGGCTACACCTTC	CASSMGQSYGYTF